The rows below give T cell receptor beta chains drawn from one sample of a study of identical twins. TCRdb re-analysed the 5' RACE reads in MiXCR, keeping a single row per CDR3 protein. The data show more than 1.5 million distinct CDR3 sequences, around 33% seen once. Material: cord blood. The receptors originated from a newborn girl in good health. Each CDR3 is given without its conserved first and last residue. Each record gives: V gene, J gene, CDR3 length, CDR3 protein.

v_gene: TRBV20-1
j_gene: TRBJ1-4
len: 11
CDR3aa: SAKGGANEKLF

v_gene: TRBV28
j_gene: TRBJ1-4
len: 14
CDR3aa: ASSPLGGVENEKLF

v_gene: TRBV7-9
j_gene: TRBJ2-3
len: 15
CDR3aa: ASSSGASGGDTDTQY

v_gene: TRBV27
j_gene: TRBJ1-1
len: 12
CDR3aa: ASKRSGMNTEAF

v_gene: TRBV5-6
j_gene: TRBJ1-2
len: 13
CDR3aa: ASSPDRLHAYGYT

v_gene: TRBV20-1
j_gene: TRBJ2-1
len: 14
CDR3aa: SARDLRQAAWNEQF

v_gene: TRBV28
j_gene: TRBJ2-7
len: 13
CDR3aa: ASSFTGQGNYEQY

v_gene: TRBV18
j_gene: TRBJ2-5
len: 10
CDR3aa: ASLPNQESQY

v_gene: TRBV12-3/TRBV12-4
j_gene: TRBJ1-1
len: 12
CDR3aa: ASRDRGLDTEAF

v_gene: TRBV9
j_gene: TRBJ1-1
len: 11
CDR3aa: ASTTLDWGEAF

v_gene: TRBV29-1
j_gene: TRBJ1-2
len: 12
CDR3aa: SVEPGQGAQGYT

v_gene: TRBV27
j_gene: TRBJ2-3
len: 14
CDR3aa: ASSLRGLAGADTQY

v_gene: TRBV5-1
j_gene: TRBJ1-2
len: 13
CDR3aa: ASSLGMGRNYGYT

v_gene: TRBV5-6
j_gene: TRBJ2-1
len: 15
CDR3aa: ASSPDALAGGPNEQF

v_gene: TRBV12-3/TRBV12-4
j_gene: TRBJ1-2
len: 13
CDR3aa: TSRPLPGRSYGYT

v_gene: TRBV6-5
j_gene: TRBJ2-3
len: 11
CDR3aa: ASGRRRGDTRY

v_gene: TRBV2
j_gene: TRBJ1-2
len: 12
CDR3aa: ASRARGHNYGYT